This T cell receptor (beta chain) was identified during a study of T cells expressing NK-cell markers (dated by TCRdb to 2020 to 2021). Concerning the study at large: TCR beta-chain repertoires were profiled in sorted CD3+CD56+NKG2C+, CD3+CD56+NKG2C- and CD3+CD56-NKG2C+ T-cell subsets from several donors. Seven of the eight sequenced donors were HCMV-seropositive and one was HCMV-seronegative. The study sequenced eight donors, all healthy volunteers chosen at random: three men and five women. The libraries were sequenced on Illumina HiSeq 2000/2500, MiSeq or NextSeq, producing 2 x 150 bp reads.

From its cysteine to its phenylalanine, the CDR3 spans 12 amino acids. DNA was not recorded. CDR1 and CDR2 are read off the germline V gene (reference sequence) as DFQATT and SNEGSKA. The investigation overall reported the following: In several donors, the dominant CD3+CD56+NKG2C+ clonotypes were found to rank among the top 10 CD8+ clonotypes and to make up about 1.0-7.5% of CD8+ T cells. Those dominant clonotypes were again the most abundant among CD3+CD56-NKG2C+ cells in several donors, at about 25-65%. It remained unclear whether the expanded NKG2C-expressing T cell clones were specific for HCMV antigens.

Sequencing took place on an Illumina HiSeq 2000. 5'RACE template switching, by which a universal primer site and unique molecular identifiers were added, was used to make TCR beta cDNA libraries. Priming for cDNA synthesis came from the TCR beta constant segment, and two successive PCR amplification steps followed. In the original analysis: MIGEC was used to demultiplex reads and group reads by UMI, and MiTCR was used to assemble and quantify clonotypes. To remove erroneous sequences, TCR cDNA sequences were retained only when supported by two or more reads. Downstream repertoire analysis used the tcR package, and clonotypes were matched across fractions by CDR3 nucleotide sequence plus V segment. VDJmatch was used to annotate antigen specificity against VDJdb, with one amino acid substitution in CDR3 allowed. Each CDR3 protein sequence appears as one entry after TCRdb reprocessed the reads, and no DNA is included. These V and J calls originate from TCRdb's pipeline instead of the authors' own analysis. This sample's table lists a few hundred thousand distinct CDR3 sequences. 5.2% of the sample comes from the top ten.

To determine HCMV serostatus, a commercial ELISA kit was used to detect HCMV-specific IgG in serum. Peripheral blood mononuclear cells were isolated from blood by Ficoll density gradient centrifugation. On this clonotype itself: Its recognized antigen is unknown.

This TCR came from a man aged 18-75 years in good health. This chain is built from TRBV20-1 and TRBJ1-1; there is no DNA to check the TCRdb D call of TRBD1. The specimen was blood T cells: a sorted CD56 or NKG2C T cell subset, CD4+ or CD8+ T cells, or bulk PBMC T cells (not recorded which). The CDR3 corresponds to CSVIPLGAEAFF.